A single sample gave rise to the 23 T cell receptor beta chains below, sequenced in a study of blood T cell repertoires in COVID-19. The table came from immunoSEQ multiplex PCR; TCRdb's copy has only in-frame clones and leaves some out. The sample includes around 110,000 clones, around 86% of them seen just once. The sample consisted of peripheral blood. These receptors were obtained from a middle-aged man with acute or convalescent COVID-19.

This clone was seen more than once but under ten times. This chain links TRBV29-1 with TRBJ1-1; possibly TRBD1 for D (5 bases). Trimming stripped 7 bases from V and 0 bases from J, with 12 bases between. From germline, CDR1 is SQVTM and CDR2 ANQGSEA. CDR3 length: 13 amino acids. The CDR3 loop is CSARTRMNTEAFF. In DNA form, the CDR3 reads TGCAGCGCCCGGACAAGAATGAACACTGAAGCTTTCTTT.

V usage is TRBV7-2 and J usage is TRBJ2-1; 7 positions agree with TRBD1. Germline V gives CDR1 SGHTA, CDR2 FQGNSA. The CDR3 spans 12 residues. Losses at the gene ends were 1 base for V and 13 bases for J; bases not matched to a gene: 4. CDR3 sequence (DNA): TGTGCCAGCAGCTTAGTCCGGGACAGACAGTTCTTC. Its translation is CASSLVRDRQFF. The full variable domain, rest sourced from reference TRBV7-2 and TRBJ2-1, is GAGVSQSPSNKVTEKGKDVELRCDPISGHTALYWYRQSLGQGLEFLIYFQGNSAPDKSGLPSDRFSAERTGGSVSTLTIQRTQQEDSAVYLCASSLVRDRQFFGPGTRLTVL.

The table lists this clone with a few counts. The gene calls are TRBV18 and TRBJ1-3; D might be TRBD1 (5 bases). There are 16 residues in the CDR3. V gave up 3 bases and J gave up 0 bases, with 12 bases separating them. Germline V CDR1 and CDR2: KGHSH, LQKENI. The CDR3 loop is CASSPGAASSGNTIYF. In nucleotides, the CDR3 is TGTGCCAGCTCACCTGGGGCGGCGAGCTCTGGAAACACCATATATTTT.

V is TRBV29-1 and J is TRBJ2-7; 7 bases map to TRBD1. The J segment lost 3 bases and the V segment lost 4 bases, leaving 3 bases of the junction unmatched. The germline CDR1 and CDR2 sequences are SQVTM and ANQGSEA. The CDR3 runs 12 residues. In DNA, the CDR3 is TGCAGCGTTGTGGGGGACAGCTACGAGCAGTACTTC. Protein: CSVVGDSYEQYF.

This chain connects TRBV9 to TRBJ1-1, with TRBD1 matching 9 bases. CDR3 length: 16 amino acids. The germline V gene encodes CDR1 SGDLS and CDR2 YYNGEE. The V gene end was trimmed by 4 bases and the J gene end by 2 bases; junction bases not matched to a gene: 9. The CDR3 is CASSTTGTGINTEAFF. CDR3 in DNA: TGTGCCAGCAGCACCACCGGGACAGGGATCAACACTGAAGCTTTCTTT. The full variable domain, with the rest looked up from reference TRBV9 and TRBJ1-1, is DSGVTQTPKHLITATGQRVTLRCSPRSGDLSVYWYQQSLDQGLQFLIQYYNGEERAKGNILERFSAQQFPDLHSELNLSSLELGDSALYFCASSTTGTGINTEAFFGQGTRLTVV.

V and J are TRBV7-2 and TRBJ2-4; tentatively, D is TRBD1 (6 bases). The CDR3 covers 15 residues. Trimming stripped 7 bases from V and 0 bases from J, with 13 bases between. Germline assignment: CDR1 SGHTA and CDR2 FQGNSA. CDR3 bases: TGTGCCAGCACCCAGGGGTTCCTAGCCAAAAACATTCAGTACTTC. Its protein is CASTQGFLAKNIQYF.

This clone has only one observation. The chain employs TRBV14 and TRBJ2-1; TRBD2 matches 7 bases. V shed 4 bases, J shed 5 bases, and the junction held 5 bases outside the gene matches. Germline V gene data show CDR1 as SGHDN and CDR2 as FVKESK. The CDR3 has 14 amino acids. DNA for the CDR3: TGTGCCAGCAGCCCGAAACTAGCGAACAATGAGCAGTTCTTC. It is translated as CASSPKLANNEQFF.

This clone was seen just once. The V call is TRBV21-1, the J call TRBJ2-1; the table's D call of TRBD2 was not tested on the DNA. TRBV21-1 is a documented pseudogene. The CDR3 has 14 amino acids. The CDR3 loop reads CASSKWVADNEQFF. CDR3 DNA: TGTGCCAGCAGCAAATGGGTAGCAGACAATGAGCAGTTCTTC.

The genes are TRBV7-2 and TRBJ2-3; TRBD1 might be the D (5 bases). The CDR3 covers 17 residues. CDR1 and CDR2 (germline): SGHTA, FQGNSA. V gave up 2 bases and J gave up 3 bases, with 18 bases separating them. CDR3 nucleotide sequence: TGTGCCAGCAGCTTACCAACCCCAGGGCAGATGACAGATACGCAGTATTTT. As protein: CASSLPTPGQMTDTQYF.

V is TRBV5-1 and J is TRBJ2-5, with D perhaps TRBD2 (6 bases). Germline CDR1 SGHRS, CDR2 YFSETQ. The CDR3 consists of 13 residues. V dropped 0 bases and J dropped 4 bases, with 7 bases sitting between them. CDR3 bases: TGCGCCAGCAGCTTGGGGAGGGGAGAGACCCAGTACTTC. Its translation is CASSLGRGETQYF. Full variable domain (remainder filled in from reference TRBV5-1 and TRBJ2-5): KAGVTQTPRYLIKTRGQQVTLSCSPISGHRSVSWYQQTPGQGLQFLFEYFSETQRNKGNFPGRFSGRQFSNSRSEMNVSTLELGDSALYLCASSLGRGETQYFGPGTRLLVL.

Turning to this clone: Distinct nucleotide sequences in the sample also encode this CDR3. V and J are TRBV30 and TRBJ2-7; D remains ambiguous. Germline CDR1 and CDR2: GTSNPN and SVGIG (reference sequence). The CDR3 runs to 12 residues. Trimming removed 2 bases from V and 1 base from J, with 6 bases in between. DNA for the CDR3: TGTGCCTGGAGTCCCAGTTCCTACGAGCAGTACTTC. Protein sequence: CAWSPSSYEQYF.

The chain recombines TRBV7-3 with TRBJ2-5; 8 bases align to TRBD2. J lost 5 bases, V lost 1 base, and 3 bases had no gene match. The germline V gene encodes CDR1 SGHTA and CDR2 FQGTGA. This CDR3 region has 14 residues. The CDR3 here is CASSLNGGAETQYF. The CDR3 region has the DNA TGTGCCAGCAGCTTAAACGGGGGGGCGGAGACCCAGTACTTC.

The chain couples TRBV6-1 to TRBJ2-7; D remains ambiguous. CDR3 length equals 16 residues. The germline gives CDR1 MNHNS, CDR2 SASEGT. With 0 bases removed from V and 0 bases from J, the gap between germline ends came to 12 bases. CDR3: CASSEALARSSYEQYF. CDR3 in DNA: TGTGCCAGCAGTGAAGCGCTGGCTAGAAGCTCCTACGAGCAGTACTTC.

The chain uses TRBV7-9 and TRBJ2-5, with 8 bases lining up with TRBD1. The V gene end was trimmed by 2 bases and the J gene end by 0 bases; junction bases not matched to a gene: 14. Germline CDR1 SEHNR, CDR2 FQNEAQ (reference sequence). The CDR3 spans 19 residues. CDR3 coding DNA: TGTGCCAGCAGCTTAATAGGTCAGGGGGCAAAAGGGTACCAAGAGACCCAGTACTTC. Its translation: CASSLIGQGAKGYQETQYF.

The DNA for the CDR3 is TGTGCCAGCAGTTACACAGCCAACTATGGCTACACCTTC. It codes for CASSYTANYGYTF. The chain carries TRBV6-5 and TRBJ1-2, with D unclear. Germline values: CDR1 MNHEY, CDR2 SVGAGI. This CDR3 is built from 13 residues. The V and J ends lost 2 bases and 2 bases respectively, with 6 bases between them.

This clone was observed a handful of times. This CDR3 is CASSRSGSSGNTIYF. CDR3 bases: TGTGCCAGCAGCCGATCAGGTAGCTCTGGAAACACCATATATTTT. The genes are TRBV27 and TRBJ1-3; D not resolved. The CDR3 runs to 15 residues. V gave up 6 bases and J gave up 0 bases, with 12 bases separating them. CDR1 MNHEY and CDR2 SMNVEV come from the germline V gene (reference sequence).

This clone was found once. This chain joins TRBV9 and TRBJ2-2; 7 bases are a match to TRBD2. After removal of 2 bases from V and 0 bases from J, the junction contained 1 base not matched to a gene. CDR1 and CDR2 from the germline V gene are SGDLS and YYNGEE. This CDR3 has 15 amino acids. CDR3 nucleotide sequence: TGTGCCAGCAGCGTGAGCGGGGCGAACACCGGGGAGCTGTTTTTT. It codes for CASSVSGANTGELFF. Drawing the rest from reference TRBV9 and TRBJ2-2, the complete variable domain is DSGVTQTPKHLITATGQRVTLRCSPRSGDLSVYWYQQSLDQGLQFLIQYYNGEERAKGNILERFSAQQFPDLHSELNLSSLELGDSALYFCASSVSGANTGELFFGEGSRLTVL.

This sequence joins TRBV5-1 and TRBJ1-4, with a tentative D call TRBD1 (5 bases). V was clipped by 4 bases and J by 5 bases, with 15 bases between them. There are 15 residues in the CDR3. Germline V gives CDR1 SGHRS, CDR2 YFSETQ. CDR3 DNA sequence: TGCGCCAGCAGCATCACTCTAGGGGTCAATGAAAAACTGTTTTTT. This sequence encodes CASSITLGVNEKLFF. Drawing the rest from reference TRBV5-1 and TRBJ1-4, the complete variable domain is KAGVTQTPRYLIKTRGQQVTLSCSPISGHRSVSWYQQTPGQGLQFLFEYFSETQRNKGNFPGRFSGRQFSNSRSEMNVSTLELGDSALYLCASSITLGVNEKLFFGSGTQLSVL.

The rearrangement links TRBV19 to TRBJ2-7; 8 bases agree with TRBD1. V shed 6 bases, J shed 6 bases, and the junction held 7 bases outside the gene matches. The germline CDR1 and CDR2 sequences are LNHDA and SQIVND (reference sequence). The CDR3 has 13 amino acids. CDR3 loop: CASRPGTGVEQYF. The CDR3 coding sequence is TGTGCCAGTAGACCCGGGACAGGCGTCGAGCAGTACTTC. The complete variable domain, with remaining parts taken from reference TRBV19 and TRBJ2-7, reads DGGITQSPKYLFRKEGQNVTLSCEQNLNHDAMYWYRQDPGQGLRLIYYSQIVNDFQKGDIAEGYSVSREKKESFPLTVTSAQKNPTAFYLCASRPGTGVEQYFGPGTRLTVT.

The chain joins TRBV19 to TRBJ2-2; weak D call: TRBD2 (5 bases). The CDR3 spans 13 residues. V lost 2 bases and J lost 7, with 8 bases in between. Germline values: CDR1 LNHDA, CDR2 SQIVND (reference sequence). The DNA for the CDR3 is TGTGCCAGTAGTATATCGGAGGTCGGGGAGCTGTTTTTT. Amino acid sequence: CASSISEVGELFF.

The chain links TRBV7-6 to TRBJ1-1; TRBD1 is a possible D gene (6 bases). Trimming stripped 3 bases from V and 10 bases from J, with 18 bases between. Germline CDR1 reads SGHVS; CDR2 reads FNYEAQ. This CDR3 region has 14 residues. CDR3: CASSLRGGPSGAFF. The CDR3 DNA is TGTGCCAGCAGCTTGAGGGGGGGACCGTCCGGAGCTTTCTTT.

The chain recombines TRBV9 with TRBJ1-2, with TRBD1 matching 9 bases. The V gene end was trimmed by 0 bases and the J gene end by 8 bases; junction bases not matched to a gene: 8. This CDR3 region has 15 residues. Per germline, CDR1 SGDLS and CDR2 YYNGEE. CDR3 in amino acids: CASSVGGDREGGYTF. The CDR3 region has the DNA TGTGCCAGCAGCGTAGGAGGGGACAGGGAAGGGGGCTACACCTTC.

V and J are TRBV5-4 and TRBJ1-1; a weak D match, TRBD1 (5 bases). Germline-derived CDR1 and CDR2 are SGHNT and YYREEE (reference sequence). CDR3 length: 14 residues. V lost 4 bases and J 1 base, leaving 11 bases between the germline ends. CDR3 protein: CASSAGTANTEAFF. The DNA of the CDR3 is TGTGCCAGCAGCGCTGGGACTGCGAACACTGAAGCTTTCTTT.